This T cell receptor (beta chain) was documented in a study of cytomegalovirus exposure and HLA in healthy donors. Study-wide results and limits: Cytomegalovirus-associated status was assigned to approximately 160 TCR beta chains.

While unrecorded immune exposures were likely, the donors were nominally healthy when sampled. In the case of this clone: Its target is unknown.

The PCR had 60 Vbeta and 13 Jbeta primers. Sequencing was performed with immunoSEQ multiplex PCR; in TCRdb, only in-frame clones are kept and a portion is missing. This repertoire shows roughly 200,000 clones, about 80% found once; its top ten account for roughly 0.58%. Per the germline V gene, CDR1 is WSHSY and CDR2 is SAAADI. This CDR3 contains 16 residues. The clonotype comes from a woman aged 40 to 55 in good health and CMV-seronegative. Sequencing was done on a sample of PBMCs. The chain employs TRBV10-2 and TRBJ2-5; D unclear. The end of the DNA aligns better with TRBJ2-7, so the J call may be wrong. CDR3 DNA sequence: TGCGCCAGCAGTGAGACATCCTGGTACAGCCCCTACGAGCAGTACTTC. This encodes CASSETSWYSPYEQYF.